The 11 T cell receptor beta chains below were found in one sample sequenced in a study of blood T cells in healthy people across ages. The second PCR ran about 6 to 12 cycles with a sample-barcoded 5' primer and J-beta primers. TCRdb recomputed calls from the 5' RACE reads with MiXCR, one row per CDR3 protein. The table shows roughly 1,500,000 distinct CDR3 sequences, with roughly 32% occurring only once. Sequencing was done on a sample of blood. These receptors came from a woman younger than 45 in good health.

This clonotype came up a few times. The CDR3 sequence: CASSSSGLALLEQYF. In DNA form, the CDR3 reads TGTGCCAGCAGCTCGTCGGGACTAGCCCTGCTCGAGCAGTACTTC. This chain connects TRBV5-4 to TRBJ2-7; TRBD2 aligns across 9 bases. J lost 6 bases, V lost 3 bases, and 10 bases had no gene match. Per germline, CDR1 SGHNT and CDR2 YYREEE (reference sequence). The CDR3 totals 15 residues.

The table lists this clonotype with a few counts. The chain couples TRBV10-3 to TRBJ2-5; 9 nucleotides agree with TRBD2. J was trimmed by 7 bases and V by 6 bases; bases with no gene match: 9. Germline loops: CDR1 ENHRY, CDR2 SYGVKD. This CDR3 is 14 amino acids long. The CDR3 here is CAISSSGSLWTQYF. The DNA of the CDR3 is TGTGCCATCAGCAGTAGCGGGAGTCTTTGGACCCAGTACTTC.

The rearrangement uses TRBV30 and TRBJ1-1; D not certain. The CDR3 runs 17 residues. V dropped 1 base and J dropped 0 bases, with 18 bases sitting between them. Germline CDR1 reads GTSNPN; CDR2 reads SVGIG (reference sequence). DNA for the CDR3: TGTGCCTGGAGTGCACCTGGGAGGAGAGGGATGAACACTGAAGCTTTCTTT. Amino acids: CAWSAPGRRGMNTEAFF.

The rearrangement uses TRBV6-1 and TRBJ2-5, with TRBD1 identical over 11 bases. Germline V gene data show CDR1 as MNHNS and CDR2 as SASEGT. With V trimmed by 10 bases and J by 5 bases, 6 bases remained unmatched. There are 13 residues in the CDR3. CDR3 region: CATRTGGKETQYF. DNA for the CDR3: TGTGCCACCAGGACAGGGGGCAAGGAGACCCAGTACTTC.

The chain is built from TRBV28 and TRBJ2-1, with 12 bases fitting TRBD2. Germline V gene lookup returns CDR1 MDHEN and CDR2 SYDVKM. The CDR3 totals 17 residues. Trimming removed 4 bases from V and 6 bases from J; junction bases left unmatched: 10. The CDR3 DNA is TGTGCCAGCAGTTCCACTAGCGGGAGGACCCCTGCCAATGAGCAGTTCTTC. This translates into CASSSTSGRTPANEQFF. Variable domain in full (rest from reference TRBV28 and TRBJ2-1): DVKVTQSSRYLVKRTGEKVFLECVQDMDHENMFWYRQDPGLGLRLIYFSYDVKMKEKGDIPEGYSVSREKKERFSLILESASTNQTSMYLCASSSTSGRTPANEQFFGPGTRLTVL.

This sequence joins TRBV7-9 and TRBJ2-1; 10 nucleotides line up with TRBD2. Per germline, CDR1 SEHNR and CDR2 FQNEAQ (reference sequence). V lost 4 bases and J lost 4; bases outside the gene matches: 10. CDR3 size: 17 residues. The CDR3 loop reads CASSYRTSGERYNEQFF. CDR3 nucleotides: TGTGCCAGCAGCTATCGGACTAGCGGAGAGAGATACAATGAGCAGTTCTTC.

As regards this clonotype: An end of the junction does not agree with germline; a read error may underlie this. The V gene is TRBV27, the J gene TRBJ1-2; the D gene is possibly TRBD1 (6 bases). The CDR3 spans 14 residues. CDR1 is MNHEY and CDR2 is SMNVEV in the germline V gene (reference sequence). The CDR3 coding sequence is TGTGCCAGCAGAGTTATGGGGGCGTCGGATGGCCACACCTTC. Amino acids: CASRVMGASDGHTF.

The chain recombines TRBV9 with TRBJ1-1, with D possibly being TRBD1 (5 bases). Germline V gene sequence: CDR1 SGDLS, CDR2 YYNGEE. The CDR3 sequence is 13 residues long. V lost 7 bases to trimming and J lost 6 bases, with 16 bases between them. The CDR3 coding sequence is TGTGCCAGCGCCCGCCGGGGGGATCCTGAAGCTTTCTTT. As protein: CASARRGDPEAFF.

Turning to this clonotype: A read error may explain this, as a much larger clone is one base away. V and J are TRBV7-2 and TRBJ2-7, with TRBD2 as a possible D gene (6 bases). The better agreement between TRBJ2-5 and the DNA end casts doubt on the J call. Germline V CDR1 and CDR2: SGHTA, FQGNSA. There are 15 residues in the CDR3. The chain's CDR3 is CASRQTGGEQGTQYF. In nucleotides, the CDR3 is TGTGCCAGCAGACAAACCGGCGGGGAACAAGGGACCCAGTACTTC.

This clonotype was seen a handful of times. Sequence at one end of the junction differs from germline and may be a read error. The chain uses TRBV20-1 and TRBJ1-2, with D possibly matching TRBD1 (5 bases). Germline-derived CDR1 and CDR2 are DFQATT and SNEGSKA (reference sequence). The CDR3 length is 13 residues. CDR3 protein: CSARAGTNCGYTF. The CDR3 DNA sequence: TGCAGTGCCAGGGCAGGGACTAACTGTGGCTACACCTTC.

Of note for this clonotype: Sequence at one end of the junction differs from germline and may be a read error. The J gene is TRBJ2-1, the V gene TRBV6-1; D is perhaps TRBD2 (6 bases). Germline CDR1 MNHNS, CDR2 SASEGT. The CDR3 length is 14 residues. The CDR3 here is CTSSAGLSYNEQFF. DNA for the CDR3: TGTACCAGCAGTGCGGGACTCTCCTACAATGAGCAGTTCTTC.